This entry lists 32 T cell receptor beta chains sequenced from one sample in a study of CD8+CD57+ T cells in acquired aplastic anemia. Sequenced patients had shown CD8+CD57+ cell expansion by flow cytometry. Genomic DNA served as template for TCR beta VDJ and CDR3 profiling. TCRdb reprocessed the reads via MiXCR and lists one record per CDR3 protein. The profile covers a few hundred thousand distinct CDR3 sequences, with around 50% appearing a single time and less than 20% taken by the ten largest. The sequenced sample was sorted CD4+, CD8+, or CD8+CD57+ T cells (not recorded which) from PBMCs. The receptors shown here come from a human donor with aplastic anemia.

Ten or more counts support this clonotype. The V call is TRBV20-1, the J call TRBJ1-1; TRBD1 matches 7 bases. The CDR3 spans 14 residues. CDR1 and CDR2 from the germline V gene are DFQATT and SNEGSKA (reference sequence). The V and J ends lost 0 bases and 7 bases, in that order; junction bases with no gene match: 8. The CDR3 loop reads CSARDLGQRDEAFF. The CDR3 DNA reads as TGCAGTGCTAGAGACCTGGGACAGAGGGATGAAGCTTTCTTT.

The chain employs TRBV19 and TRBJ2-5; possibly TRBD1 or TRBD2 for D (5 bases each). Trimming pared 10 bases from V and 5 bases from J, leaving 20 bases between. In germline, CDR1 is LNHDA, CDR2 SQIVND (reference sequence). This CDR3 is built from 14 residues. The CDR3 loop reads CATFGTPEGETQYF. The CDR3 DNA is TGTGCCACCTTCGGGACCCCAGAGGGGGAGACCCAGTACTTC. The entire variable domain, with the rest obtained from reference TRBV19 and TRBJ2-5, is as follows: DGGITQSPKYLFRKEGQNVTLSCEQNLNHDAMYWYRQDPGQGLRLIYYSQIVNDFQKGDIAEGYSVSREKKESFPLTVTSAQKNPTAFYLCATFGTPEGETQYFGPGTRLLVL.

This chain connects TRBV12-3 or TRBV12-4 to TRBJ1-4; possible D gene TRBD1, 6 bases. Between the trimmed V and J ends, which lost 6 bases and 2 bases, there was a span of 19 bases. The CDR3 runs 17 residues. In DNA, the CDR3 is TGTGCCAGCAGCTCCAGGGGTCGGGGTGCGACTAATGAAAAACTGTTTTTT. Translated: CASSSRGRGATNEKLFF.

This clonotype was recorded a few times. V gene TRBV6-1 combines with J gene TRBJ1-2; D is undetermined. This CDR3 is built from 14 residues. Deletions cut 6 bases from V and 10 bases from J, with 21 bases between. Germline values: CDR1 MNHNS, CDR2 SASEGT. The CDR3 DNA reads as TGTGCCAGCAGCCAAGATCTACAATCGAAGTTCTACACCTTC. Amino acid sequence: CASSQDLQSKFYTF.

The chain links TRBV7-2 to TRBJ1-6; no definite D call. CDR3 length: 13 residues. V dropped 3 bases and J dropped 7 bases, with 7 bases sitting between them. The germline V gene encodes CDR1 SGHTA and CDR2 FQGNSA. CDR3 in DNA: TGTGCCAGCAGCTTGGCGCAAAATTCACCCCTCCACTTT. Translated, it gives CASSLAQNSPLHF.

This clonotype was seen repeatedly, ten times or more. The rearrangement links TRBV20-1 to TRBJ2-7, with 9 bases that match TRBD1. The CDR3 spans 15 residues. The junction had 10 bases not matched to a gene; V was cut back by 5 bases and J by 2 bases. Germline CDR1 reads DFQATT; CDR2 reads SNEGSKA (reference sequence). CDR3 amino acids: CSAPPGTGRTYEQYF. The CDR3 nucleotides read TGCAGTGCTCCTCCCGGGACAGGGAGAACCTACGAGCAGTACTTC.

Concerning this clonotype itself: A much larger clone is a single base away; this may be a read error. This chain joins TRBV6-6 and TRBJ1-1, with 8 positions matching TRBD1. This CDR3 has 13 amino acids. Per germline, CDR1 MNHNY and CDR2 SVGAGI (reference sequence). The CDR3: CASSTQGVIEALF. As DNA, the CDR3 is TGTGCCAGCAGCACACAGGGGGTCATTGAAGCTCTCTTT.

The chain uses TRBV19 and TRBJ2-3; no clear D. Per the germline V gene, CDR1 is LNHDA and CDR2 is SQIVND (reference sequence). The CDR3 loop spans 14 amino acids. Trimming cost V 3 bases and J 1 base, with 8 bases left between them. The CDR3, as DNA: TGTGCCAGTAGTATCTATCTCGGCACAGATACGCAGTATTTT. Its protein product is CASSIYLGTDTQYF.

In this sample, this clonotype turned up many times. This chain connects TRBV6-5 to TRBJ2-7, with D possibly being TRBD2 (8 bases). Germline values: CDR1 MNHEY, CDR2 SVGAGI. V lost 0 bases to trimming and J lost 6 bases, with 18 bases between them. The CDR3 extends over 16 amino acids. The CDR3 reads CASSYSIREGAGEQYF. DNA of the CDR3: TGTGCCAGCAGTTACTCGATCCGGGAGGGGGCCGGCGAGCAGTACTTC.

Ten or more counts support this clonotype. The CDR3 loop is CASSLVGSLGIYEQYF. CDR3 nucleotide sequence: TGTGCCAGCAGCTTAGTCGGGTCACTGGGAATTTACGAGCAGTACTTC. The J gene is TRBJ2-7, the V gene TRBV11-2; D is unresolved. CDR1 is SGHAT and CDR2 is FQNNGV in the germline V gene. Deletions cut 1 base from V and 4 bases from J, with 17 bases between. CDR3 size: 16 residues.

This clonotype was seen many times. The J gene is TRBJ1-1, the V gene TRBV24-1; 9 bases fit TRBD1. The CDR3 consists of 13 residues. Germline CDR1 KGHDR, CDR2 SFDVKD. The V segment lost 1 base and the J segment 10 bases; nucleotides outside the gene matches: 3. CDR3 sequence reads: CATSDFDRGGAFF. In DNA, the CDR3 is TGTGCCACCAGTGATTTCGACAGGGGGGGAGCTTTCTTT.

This clonotype was found a few times. The chain joins TRBV6-2 or TRBV6-3 to TRBJ1-5; weak D call: TRBD1 (6 bases). V lost 6 bases and J lost 6, with 18 bases in between. From germline, CDR1 is MNHEY and CDR2 SVGEGT. CDR3 length equals 15 residues. The DNA for the CDR3 is TGTGCCAGCAGCCAAAGGGGGGCTTCGGGTCAGCCCCAGCATTTT. Its translation is CASSQRGASGQPQHF.

This clonotype showed up many times. This chain links TRBV24-1 with TRBJ2-2; the match to TRBD1 covers 9 bases. The CDR3 sequence is 16 residues long. CDR1 KGHDR and CDR2 SFDVKD come from the germline V gene. The J segment lost 4 bases and the V segment lost 2 bases, leaving 4 bases of the junction unmatched. CDR3 sequence (DNA): TGTGCCACCAGTGATTGGGGACAGGGAGGCACCGGGGAGCTGTTTTTT. Protein product: CATSDWGQGGTGELFF.

The chain recombines TRBV12-3 or TRBV12-4 with TRBJ1-5; a weak D match, TRBD1 (6 bases). CDR3 length equals 12 residues. The CDR3 protein is CASNRVGQPQHF. CDR3 sequence (DNA): TGTGCTAGTAACAGGGTTGGTCAGCCCCAGCATTTT.

Notes on this clonotype: A junction end diverges from the germline sequence, so it may reflect a read error. The chain joins TRBV2 to TRBJ1-2; D not certain. The length of the CDR3 is 12 residues. Germline-derived CDR1 and CDR2 are SNHLY and FYNNEI. The CDR3 DNA is TGTGCCAGCCGACGGACTAACTCTGGCTACACCTTC. As protein: CASRRTNSGYTF.

Comment on this clonotype: It may be a read error: a sequence one base away is much more abundant. This sequence joins TRBV5-1 and TRBJ1-4; weak D call: TRBD1 (5 bases). This CDR3 comprises 16 residues. Germline V gene sequence: CDR1 SGHRS, CDR2 YFSETQ. The CDR3 DNA reads as TGCGCCAGCAGCTCCGACACTGAGGGGAAAGAGGAAAGACTGTTTTTT. It yields the protein CASSSDTEGKEERLFF. Together with reference TRBV5-1 and TRBJ1-4, the CDR3 gives the full variable domain: KAGVTQTPRYLIKTRGQQVTLSCSPISGHRSVSWYQQTPGQGLQFLFEYFSETQRNKGNFPGRFSGRQFSNSRSEMNVSTLELGDSALYLCASSSDTEGKEERLFFGSGTQLSVL.

Comment on this clonotype: Possible read error: a much larger clone is one base away. The chain has TRBV2 and TRBJ1-2; 9 nucleotides agree with TRBD1. The germline V gene encodes CDR1 SNHLY and CDR2 FYNNEI. Trimming removed 4 bases from V and 10 bases from J; junction bases left unmatched: 13. The CDR3 runs to 15 residues. In nucleotides, the CDR3 is TGTGCCAGCAGTGTTACACAGGGGGCGGGTGATGACTACACCTTC. Encoded protein: CASSVTQGAGDDYTF.

This clonotype was found a few times. This chain connects TRBV20-1 to TRBJ2-3, with TRBD1 matching over 8 bases. The CDR3 is made up of 15 amino acids. The trim removed 2 bases at V and 2 bases at J, leaving 6 bases unmatched. The germline V gene encodes CDR1 DFQATT and CDR2 SNEGSKA (reference sequence). The CDR3 loop reads CSARRRDRHTDTQYF. The CDR3 nucleotides read TGCAGTGCTAGACGGAGGGACAGGCACACAGATACGCAGTATTTT.

The V and J genes are TRBV5-1 and TRBJ2-3; tentatively, D is TRBD1 or TRBD2 (5 bases each). The germline V and J ends were trimmed by 4 bases and 1 base, with 13 bases remaining between them. The CDR3 has 15 amino acids. CDR1 and CDR2 (germline): SGHRS, YFSETQ. The CDR3 sequence is CASSVGAGGTDTQYF. The CDR3, as DNA: TGCGCCAGCAGCGTCGGGGCGGGCGGCACAGATACGCAGTATTTT.

This clonotype was detected a few times. The J gene is TRBJ1-1, the V gene TRBV9, with no clear D. Trimming removed 5 bases at V and 4 bases at J, with 12 bases between. This CDR3 has 13 amino acids. Germline V gives CDR1 SGDLS, CDR2 YYNGEE. In DNA, the CDR3 is TGTGCCAGCAGAACGATCGTGAGCACTGAAGCTTTCTTT. It codes for CASRTIVSTEAFF.

The chain is built from TRBV6-6 and TRBJ1-2, with D perhaps matching TRBD1 (5 bases). Germline CDR1 MNHNY, CDR2 SVGAGI (reference sequence). This CDR3 is 14 amino acids long. The V end was cut by 5 bases, the J end by 1 base, with 11 bases between. CDR3 nucleotide sequence: TGTGCCAGCAGTGAATGGGACGATAACTATGGCTACACCTTC. Translating gives CASSEWDDNYGYTF.

With respect to this clonotype: Its ends do not fully match the called genes, so a read error is possible. V gene TRBV10-3 combines with J gene TRBJ2-3; unclear D gene. The CDR3 has 12 amino acids. Germline CDR1 reads ENHRY; CDR2 reads SYGVKD. CDR3 residues: CAISDVADTQYF. In nucleotides, the CDR3 is TGTGCCATTAGTGACGTAGCTGATACGCAGTATTTT.

The V and J genes are TRBV7-9 and TRBJ1-6, with D unresolved. V dropped 3 bases and J dropped 18 bases, with 12 bases sitting between them. CDR1 is SEHNR, CDR2 FQNEAQ, per germline (reference sequence). This CDR3 is built from 11 residues. In DNA form, the CDR3 reads TGTGCCAGCAGCTTTGGGCGGCAAGGCCACTTT. Protein sequence: CASSFGRQGHF.

The J gene is TRBJ2-1, the V gene TRBV7-3; D possibly corresponds to TRBD2 (6 bases). This CDR3 region has 12 residues. Trimming left V 3 bases short and J 6 bases short, with 6 bases between. Per germline, CDR1 SGHTA and CDR2 FQGTGA. The CDR3 reads CASSLTSNEQFF. The CDR3 DNA reads as TGTGCCAGCAGCTTGACTAGCAATGAGCAGTTCTTC. The entire variable domain, with the rest obtained from reference TRBV7-3 and TRBJ2-1, is as follows: GAGVSQTPSNKVTEKGKYVELRCDPISGHTALYWYRQSLGQGPEFLIYFQGTGAADDSGLPNDRFFAVRPEGSVSTLKIQRTERGDSAVYLCASSLTSNEQFFGPGTRLTVL.

J is TRBJ2-6 and V is TRBV9, with 7 bases matching TRBD2. The CDR3 has 20 amino acids. The ends lost 2 bases at V and 1 base at J; junction bases unmatched: 15. Germline loops: CDR1 SGDLS, CDR2 YYNGEE. The CDR3 loop is CASSVEYWDYGSSGANVLTF. Here the CDR3 DNA reads TGTGCCAGCAGCGTTGAGTACTGGGACTATGGCTCTTCTGGGGCCAACGTCCTGACTTTC.

This clonotype was counted at least ten times. The gene calls are TRBV25-1 and TRBJ2-3, with D possibly TRBD2 on 6 matching bases. The V end lost 5 bases, the J end lost 7 bases, and 16 bases lay between the germline ends. This CDR3 contains 14 residues. CDR1 MGHDK and CDR2 SYGVNS come from the germline V gene. Written as DNA, the CDR3 is TGTGCCAGCAGTAGGAGGGCCCGCGATAATACGCAGTATTTT. Its translation is CASSRRARDNTQYF.

This clonotype was observed many times. The V call is TRBV5-5, the J call TRBJ1-4, with 9 positions matching TRBD1. V trimming: 2 bases; J trimming: 8 bases; junction bases outside the gene matches: 7. Germline V lookup: CDR1 SGHKS, CDR2 YYEKEE (reference sequence). This CDR3 contains 15 residues. The CDR3: CASSFMGTGWEKLFF. The CDR3 DNA follows: TGTGCCAGCAGCTTCATGGGGACAGGGTGGGAAAAACTGTTTTTT.

This clonotype was counted ten times or more. The gene calls are TRBV6-5 and TRBJ1-1, with D unclear. Germline values: CDR1 MNHEY, CDR2 SVGAGI. V was trimmed by 2 bases and J by 4 bases, leaving 11 bases between them. There are 14 residues in the CDR3. CDR3 in DNA: TGTGCCAGCAGTTACGGGCAGCTCGGCACTGAAGCTTTCTTT. Amino acid sequence: CASSYGQLGTEAFF.

The chain is built from TRBV7-8 and TRBJ2-5, with TRBD1 as a possible D gene (5 bases). The J call may be in error: the DNA end matches TRBJ1-6 better. The CDR3 totals 14 residues. Germline lookup yields CDR1 SGHVS and CDR2 FQNEAQ. The CDR3 DNA reads as TGTGCCAGCAGCTTCGCAGGGACGGATTCACCCCTCCACTTT. Translation: CASSFAGTDSPLHF.

The chain links TRBV19 to TRBJ1-5, with D possibly matching TRBD1 (5 bases). Germline V gene data show CDR1 as LNHDA and CDR2 as SQIVND (reference sequence). The ends were cut back, 3 bases at V and 0 bases at J, with 6 bases in the middle. The CDR3 is 14 amino acids. The CDR3 sequence: CASSMTDSNQPQHF. The CDR3 DNA sequence: TGTGCCAGTAGTATGACAGATAGCAATCAGCCCCAGCATTTT.

Many counts were recorded for this clonotype. This chain joins TRBV10-1 and TRBJ2-3; no reliable D call. Trimming took off 0 bases at V and 3 bases at J, with 4 bases between the two ends. This CDR3 contains 13 residues. Germline V gene sequence: CDR1 WNHNN, CDR2 SYGVQD (reference sequence). CDR3 loop: CASSESGTDTQYF. Here the CDR3 DNA reads TGCGCCAGCAGTGAGTCTGGGACAGATACGCAGTATTTT.

In this sample, this clonotype turned up many times. The chain uses TRBV10-2 and TRBJ2-7; 9 bases map to TRBD1. Germline assignment: CDR1 WSHSY and CDR2 SAAADI. CDR3 length: 12 residues. V lost 10 bases to trimming and J lost 3 bases; unmatched junction nucleotides: 4. The CDR3 spells CATWDRVYEQYF. The CDR3 bases are TGCGCCACCTGGGACAGGGTCTACGAGCAGTACTTC.